The 26 T cell receptor beta chains below were found in one sample sequenced in a study of blood T cells in healthy people across ages. A sample-barcoded 5' primer and a J-beta primer mix were used in a second PCR of roughly 7 to 11 cycles. TCRdb reanalysed the 5' RACE reads using MiXCR and keeps one entry per CDR3 protein. The table shows around 1,000,000 distinct CDR3 sequences, with almost 25% occurring only once. The data also belong to a second study, concerning T cells of mothers and their children.

Sequenced sample: blood. These receptor sequences come from a girl between 2 and 10 years old in good health.

This clonotype showed up just a few times. An end of the junction does not agree with germline; a read error may underlie this. This chain's CDR3 is CTSSLNSPNQPQHF. The DNA for the CDR3 is TGTACCAGCAGTTTGAACAGCCCTAATCAGCCCCAGCATTTT. The genes are TRBV12-3 or TRBV12-4 and TRBJ1-5; D not resolved. CDR3 size: 14 residues.

The genes are TRBV7-9 and TRBJ2-3; 11 nucleotides align to TRBD2. V was pared by 4 bases and J by 6 bases, with 9 bases of the junction left unmatched. Germline-derived CDR1 and CDR2 are SEHNR and FQNEAQ (reference sequence). The CDR3 runs to 16 residues. CDR3: CASSSFSGRASDTQYF. Written as DNA, the CDR3 is TGTGCCAGCAGCTCCTTTAGCGGGAGGGCCAGTGATACGCAGTATTTT. Looking up the rest from reference TRBV7-9 and TRBJ2-3 gives the full variable domain: DTGVSQNPRHKITKRGQNVTFRCDPISEHNRLYWYRQTLGQGPEFLTYFQNEAQLEKSRLLSDRFSAERPKGSFSTLEIQRTEQGDSAMYLCASSSFSGRASDTQYFGPGTRLTVL.

This clonotype has only a few counts. The chain recombines TRBV29-1 with TRBJ2-1; the D gene is possibly TRBD1 (5 bases). Trimming shortened V by 2 bases and J by 3 bases, and 11 bases separated the two germline ends. The CDR3 extends over 14 amino acids. The V gene's germline CDR1 is SQVTM and CDR2 ANQGSEA. CDR3 sequence reads: CSVETGAGYNEQFF. CDR3 coding DNA: TGCAGCGTTGAAACAGGAGCCGGCTACAATGAGCAGTTCTTC.

The chain carries TRBV6-6 and TRBJ2-1; 9 bases line up with TRBD1. Per germline, CDR1 MNHNY and CDR2 SVGAGI (reference sequence). The V segment lost 8 bases and the J segment 4 bases; nucleotides outside the gene matches: 12. The CDR3 runs 16 residues. CDR3 in amino acids: CASGGNRGPQYNEQFF. CDR3 nucleotides: TGTGCCAGCGGAGGTAACAGGGGGCCCCAATACAATGAGCAGTTCTTC.

This clonotype was found a few times. V usage is TRBV20-1 and J usage is TRBJ2-1; the D is unclear. CDR1 and CDR2 from the germline V gene are DFQATT and SNEGSKA (reference sequence). Trimming took 3 bases from V and 7 from J, leaving 7 bases between them. CDR3 length: 11 residues. Here the CDR3 reads CSASRPNEQFF. CDR3 sequence (DNA): TGCAGTGCTAGTCGCCCAAATGAGCAGTTCTTC.

This clonotype was observed many times. The chain combines TRBV5-5 with TRBJ2-5, with D perhaps being TRBD1 or TRBD2 (5 bases each). The germline V gene has CDR1 SGHKS and CDR2 YYEKEE (reference sequence). This CDR3 region has 16 residues. Between the trimmed V and J ends, which lost 3 bases and 5 bases, there was a span of 20 bases. The DNA of the CDR3 is TGTGCCAGCAGCTCGACAGCCTCGGCCCGAGGGGAGACCCAGTACTTC. Translation: CASSSTASARGETQYF.

This clonotype has only a few counts. This sequence joins TRBV9 and TRBJ1-4, with D possibly matching TRBD1 (5 bases). This CDR3 has 18 amino acids. V dropped 0 bases and J dropped 0 bases, with 15 bases sitting between them. Germline loops: CDR1 SGDLS, CDR2 YYNGEE. The CDR3 DNA reads as TGTGCCAGCAGCGTAGAGGGAAGGGACCCCACAACTAATGAAAAACTGTTTTTT. Translating gives CASSVEGRDPTTNEKLFF.

Ten or more counts support this clonotype. This chain uses TRBV6-5 with TRBJ2-5; perhaps D is TRBD1 or TRBD2 (5 bases each). The length of the CDR3 is 12 residues. V lost 5 bases to trimming and J lost 5 bases, with 9 bases between them. Per the germline V gene, CDR1 is MNHEY and CDR2 is SVGAGI. The CDR3, as DNA: TGTGCCAGCAGTGCTTGGGGGGAGACCCAGTACTTC. This translates into CASSAWGETQYF.

This clonotype was picked up a small number of times. The V gene is TRBV25-1, the J gene TRBJ2-5; perhaps TRBD2 as D (5 bases). The end of the DNA aligns better with TRBJ2-1, so the J call may be wrong. Germline lookup yields CDR1 MGHDK and CDR2 SYGVNS. CDR3 length: 14 amino acids. CDR3 in amino acids: CASSAGGGNNEQFF. Here the CDR3 DNA reads TGTGCCAGCAGTGCAGGCGGAGGAAACAATGAGCAGTTCTTC.

This chain links TRBV12-3 or TRBV12-4 with TRBJ1-1, with a weak D call TRBD1 (5 bases). The CDR3 loop spans 14 amino acids. Trimming pared 3 bases from V and 4 bases from J, leaving 12 bases between. The CDR3 bases are TGTGCCAGCAGTTTCTCCAGGGCGGCCACTGAAGCTTTCTTT. It is translated as CASSFSRAATEAFF.

This clonotype was seen once. This chain connects TRBV29-1 to TRBJ2-3; TRBD2 is a possible D gene (5 bases). V gave up 7 bases and J gave up 4 bases, with 12 bases separating them. CDR1 and CDR2 from the germline V gene are SQVTM and ANQGSEA. This CDR3 comprises 12 residues. CDR3 residues: CSARSGADTQYF. Here the CDR3 DNA reads TGCAGCGCCAGAAGCGGAGCAGATACGCAGTATTTT.

The chain carries TRBV29-1 and TRBJ2-1; 11 bases are shared with TRBD2. In germline, CDR1 is SQVTM, CDR2 ANQGSEA. V lost 5 bases, J lost 2 bases, and 8 bases stayed unmatched. The CDR3 has 16 residues. This chain's CDR3 is CSVMTTSGVTYNEQFF. The CDR3 coding sequence is TGCAGCGTTATGACGACTAGCGGGGTTACCTACAATGAGCAGTTCTTC.

This clonotype showed up just a few times. The chain carries TRBV13 and TRBJ1-1; no definite D call. The V end lost 3 bases, the J end lost 0 bases, and 5 bases lay between the germline ends. Germline assignment: CDR1 PRHDT and CDR2 FYEKMQ (reference sequence). This CDR3 is 13 amino acids long. The CDR3 loop is CASSFYLNTEAFF. The CDR3 DNA is TGTGCCAGCAGCTTTTACCTGAACACTGAAGCTTTCTTT.

For this clonotype: One end of the junction does not line up with germline, which may come from a read error. The chain links TRBV5-1 to TRBJ2-5, with 9 bases identical to TRBD1. Per the germline V gene, CDR1 is SGHRS and CDR2 is YFSETQ. This CDR3 has 13 amino acids. CDR3 amino acids: CASSFSETGGEFF. CDR3 coding DNA: TGCGCCAGCAGCTTTTCCGAGACAGGGGGAGAGTTCTTC.

This clonotype was counted between two and nine times. The junction departs from the called germline gene at one end, perhaps through a read error. The chain couples TRBV7-7 to TRBJ2-5; 14 nucleotides align to TRBD2. This CDR3 spans 19 amino acids. Germline CDR1 is SSHAT and CDR2 is FNYEAQ (reference sequence). CDR3 bases: TGTGCTAGCAGCACGGGACTAGCGGGGGCCGAACCCTTCCGAGAGACCCAGTACTTC. This encodes CASSTGLAGAEPFRETQYF.

The chain has TRBV29-1 and TRBJ2-1, with a possible D match to TRBD2 (6 bases). V was cut by 0 bases and J by 4 bases, with 19 bases left in between. The CDR3 spans 17 residues. From germline, CDR1 is SQVTM and CDR2 ANQGSEA. The CDR3 sequence: CSVEDPRTNGSYNEQFF. The CDR3 DNA sequence: TGCAGCGTTGAAGATCCCAGGACTAACGGGTCTTACAATGAGCAGTTCTTC.

The chain joins TRBV14 to TRBJ1-2; no firm D call. Looked up from germline, CDR1 is SGHDN and CDR2 is FVKESK. This CDR3 is built from 14 residues. The V gene lost 2 bases and the J gene lost 3 bases, with 10 bases spanning the gap. CDR3 residues: CASSQSGGYYGYTF. CDR3 DNA sequence: TGTGCCAGCAGCCAATCGGGAGGATACTATGGCTACACCTTC. Combining the CDR3 with reference TRBV14 and TRBJ1-2 gives the whole variable domain EAGVTQFPSHSVIEKGQTVTLRCDPISGHDNLYWYRRVMGKEIKFLLHFVKESKQDESGMPNNRFLAERTGGTYSTLKVQPAELEDSGVYFCASSQSGGYYGYTFGSGTRLTVV.

This clonotype was observed a handful of times. This chain connects TRBV7-2 to TRBJ2-5; D ambiguous. The CDR3 is 13 amino acids. Deletions cut 2 bases from V and 5 bases from J, with 9 bases between. The V gene's germline CDR1 is SGHTA and CDR2 FQGNSA. As DNA, the CDR3 is TGTGCCAGCAGCTTAAGGATGAGGGAGACCCAGTACTTC. Encoded protein: CASSLRMRETQYF. The variable domain in full, completed from reference TRBV7-2 and TRBJ2-5, reads GAGVSQSPSNKVTEKGKDVELRCDPISGHTALYWYRQSLGQGLEFLIYFQGNSAPDKSGLPSDRFSAERTGGSVSTLTIQRTQQEDSAVYLCASSLRMRETQYFGPGTRLLVL.

This sequence joins TRBV14 and TRBJ1-2; D is possibly TRBD1 (5 bases). Germline V lookup: CDR1 SGHDN, CDR2 FVKESK. The CDR3 covers 16 residues. Trimming stripped 2 bases from V and 8 bases from J, with 21 bases between. The CDR3 DNA is TGTGCCAGCAGCCAATCAGGCCCGGGACCGCAAGCGGGCTACACCTTC. It translates to CASSQSGPGPQAGYTF.

This chain links TRBV29-1 with TRBJ2-5; 7 bases map to TRBD1. The CDR3 totals 14 residues. Per germline, CDR1 SQVTM and CDR2 ANQGSEA. V lost 5 bases, J lost 1 base, and 7 bases stayed unmatched. The CDR3 DNA reads TGCAGCGTTTTAGGGGGCGACGTCCAAGAGACCCAGTACTTC. Residues: CSVLGGDVQETQYF.

This clonotype appeared a few times. The DNA for the CDR3 is TGTGCCAGCAGCCTTAGGTCGTCCCGGGCCGGGGAGCTGTTTTTT. It encodes CASSLRSSRAGELFF. The rearrangement links TRBV14 to TRBJ2-2; D not certain. The CDR3 is 15 residues long. V shed 4 bases and J shed 6 bases, with 15 bases lying between them. Germline CDR1 SGHDN, CDR2 FVKESK.

This clonotype was found a few times. A read error may produce the germline difference seen at one junction end. The rearrangement uses TRBV29-1 and TRBJ2-3; 9 bases are a match to TRBD2. The CDR3 is 13 residues long. CDR1 is SQVTM and CDR2 is ANQGSEA in the germline V gene. CDR3 protein: CGVLAGNTDTQYF. The CDR3 coding sequence is TGCGGCGTCCTAGCGGGGAACACAGATACGCAGTATTTT.

V usage is TRBV7-9 and J usage is TRBJ1-4; TRBD1 agrees at 8 bases. Trimming removed 5 bases from V and 8 bases from J; junction bases left unmatched: 7. This CDR3 has 14 residues. In germline, CDR1 is SEHNR, CDR2 FQNEAQ (reference sequence). CDR3 coding DNA: TGTGCCAGCAGCATCGGACAGGGAGGAGAAAAACTGTTTTTT. Translated: CASSIGQGGEKLFF.

The rearrangement uses TRBV20-1 and TRBJ2-3, with 8 bases aligning to TRBD2. Germline loops: CDR1 DFQATT, CDR2 SNEGSKA (reference sequence). There are 13 residues in the CDR3. The V and J ends lost 6 bases and 6 bases, in that order; junction bases with no gene match: 8. The CDR3 here is CSADGGAKDTQYF. CDR3 in DNA: TGCAGTGCCGACGGGGGGGCCAAGGATACGCAGTATTTT.

J is TRBJ1-4 and V is TRBV6-1, with D perhaps TRBD1 (6 bases). V gave up 6 bases and J gave up 8 bases, with 19 bases separating them. Germline-derived CDR1 and CDR2 are MNHNS and SASEGT. This CDR3 contains 15 residues. The CDR3 DNA follows: TGTGCCAGCAGGGGGTGGGGACAACAGCAAGAAAAACTGTTTTTT. This sequence encodes CASRGWGQQQEKLFF.

This clonotype was counted at least ten times. J is TRBJ2-5 and V is TRBV2; possible D gene TRBD2, 5 bases. Trimming left V 6 bases short and J 5 bases short, with 7 bases between. The germline CDR1 and CDR2 sequences are SNHLY and FYNNEI. The CDR3 consists of 11 residues. In nucleotides, the CDR3 is TGTGCCAGCAGAAGAGGGGAGACCCAGTACTTC. Protein product: CASRRGETQYF.